One sample yielded the 13 T cell receptor beta chains listed below, sequenced in a study of long-term antiretroviral therapy in people with HIV. Survey-level resolution applied to immunoSEQ assay v3.0. The protocol was immunoSEQ multiplex PCR, while the TCRdb copy is restricted to in-frame clones and leaves out a portion. The top ten clones hold 3.5% to 5.5% of a sample with tens of thousands of clones, 65% to 90% of them seen once. Source: unsorted PBMCs, taken about 3.3 years after starting antiretroviral therapy. The receptors derive from a man younger than 30 with HIV.

V usage is TRBV14 and J usage is TRBJ2-2; D is undetermined. CDR3 length equals 14 residues. The germline gives CDR1 SGHDN, CDR2 FVKESK. Trimming pared 6 bases from V and 0 bases from J, leaving 8 bases between. The CDR3 DNA follows: TGTGCCAGCAGTCAACTTACGAACACCGGGGAGCTGTTTTTT. Its protein is CASSQLTNTGELFF.

The CDR3 here is CASTKPGDGTEAFF. CDR3 nucleotides: TGTGCCAGCACCAAACCCGGGGATGGCACTGAAGCTTTCTTT. This chain joins TRBV6-1 and TRBJ1-1; D gene ambiguous. With 7 bases removed from V and 4 bases from J, the gap between germline ends came to 16 bases. The CDR3 consists of 14 residues. Germline CDR1 reads MNHNS; CDR2 reads SASEGT.

V is TRBV25-1 and J is TRBJ2-7; unclear D gene. Trimming stripped 6 bases from V and 1 base from J, with 1 base between. Germline V gene sequence: CDR1 MGHDK, CDR2 SYGVNS. The CDR3 contains 10 residues. The DNA for the CDR3 is TGTGCCAGCAGGTCCTACGAGCAGTACTTC. Translating it yields CASRSYEQYF.

V is TRBV19 and J is TRBJ2-5; 9 bases agree with TRBD2. The V gene end was trimmed by 5 bases and the J gene end by 4 bases; junction bases not matched to a gene: 2. CDR1 LNHDA and CDR2 SQIVND come from the germline V gene (reference sequence). The CDR3 totals 13 residues. CDR3 in DNA: TGTGCCAGTAGTTTAGCGGGAGTAGAGACCCAGTACTTC. Translation: CASSLAGVETQYF. Variable domain in full (rest from reference TRBV19 and TRBJ2-5): DGGITQSPKYLFRKEGQNVTLSCEQNLNHDAMYWYRQDPGQGLRLIYYSQIVNDFQKGDIAEGYSVSREKKESFPLTVTSAQKNPTAFYLCASSLAGVETQYFGPGTRLLVL.

This rearrangement joins TRBV7-6 to TRBJ2-7; 9 positions match TRBD1. After removal of 5 bases from V and 5 bases from J, the junction contained 10 bases not matched to a gene. CDR3 length: 15 amino acids. Germline CDR1 and CDR2: SGHVS and FNYEAQ. The CDR3 is CASSHNPGQGDEQYF. The CDR3 DNA is TGTGCCAGCAGCCATAATCCGGGACAGGGAGACGAGCAGTACTTC.

This sequence joins TRBV6-4 and TRBJ2-2, with no clear D. Germline-derived CDR1 and CDR2 are MRHNA and SNTAGT. V was cut by 0 bases and J by 4 bases, with 3 bases left in between. The CDR3 consists of 13 residues. CDR3 in amino acids: CASSDSVTGELFF. In nucleotides, the CDR3 is TGTGCCAGCAGTGACTCTGTCACCGGGGAGCTGTTTTTT.

V and J are TRBV6-5 and TRBJ1-5; D unclear. Per the germline V gene, CDR1 is MNHEY and CDR2 is SVGAGI. CDR3 length equals 14 residues. Deletions cut 2 bases from V and 5 bases from J, with 10 bases between. CDR3 sequence (DNA): TGTGCCAGCAGTTACAATGGGTGGGATCAGCCCCAGCATTTT. As protein: CASSYNGWDQPQHF.

The V call is TRBV6-5, the J call TRBJ2-5; 9 nucleotides agree with TRBD1. The J call could be wrong; TRBJ2-7 is a better fit for the DNA end. This CDR3 spans 14 amino acids. From germline, CDR1 is MNHEY and CDR2 SVGAGI. DNA of the CDR3: TGTGCCAGCAGCACCGGGACAGGGATTTACGAGCAGTACTTC. As protein: CASSTGTGIYEQYF.

J is TRBJ1-1 and V is TRBV5-1; D is unclear. V was shortened by 4 bases and J by 6 bases, with 16 bases between the two germline ends. Germline V lookup: CDR1 SGHRS, CDR2 YFSETQ. The CDR3 is 14 amino acids. CDR3 sequence: CASSREGNSAEAFF. In DNA, the CDR3 is TGCGCCAGCAGCCGAGAAGGGAATAGCGCTGAAGCTTTCTTT. Looking up the rest from reference TRBV5-1 and TRBJ1-1 gives the full variable domain: KAGVTQTPRYLIKTRGQQVTLSCSPISGHRSVSWYQQTPGQGLQFLFEYFSETQRNKGNFPGRFSGRQFSNSRSEMNVSTLELGDSALYLCASSREGNSAEAFFGQGTRLTVV.

This rearrangement joins TRBV4-1 to TRBJ2-1, with a weak D call TRBD2 (6 bases). The CDR3 spans 12 residues. The V gene's germline CDR1 is MGHRA and CDR2 YSYEKL. V was pared by 3 bases and J by 9 bases, with 9 bases between. The CDR3, as DNA: TGCGCCAGCAGCCAGGGGGGAACTGAGCAGTTCTTC. Amino acids: CASSQGGTEQFF.

The V call is TRBV7-7, the J call TRBJ1-5; tentatively, D is TRBD1 (6 bases). The CDR3 is made up of 16 amino acids. Germline CDR1 SSHAT, CDR2 FNYEAQ (reference sequence). V lost 6 bases to trimming and J lost 0 bases, with 15 bases between them. The CDR3 region is CASSSDRIYSNQPQHF. CDR3 coding DNA: TGTGCCAGCAGTTCTGACAGGATCTATAGCAATCAGCCCCAGCATTTT.

V gene TRBV5-6 combines with J gene TRBJ1-3; possible D gene TRBD1, 5 bases. This CDR3 has 14 amino acids. Trimming cost V 6 bases and J 1 base, with 11 bases left between them. Germline lookup yields CDR1 SGHDT and CDR2 YYEEEE. CDR3 sequence (DNA): TGTGCCAGCACCCAGGGAGGGTCTGGAAACACCATATATTTT. Translated: CASTQGGSGNTIYF. Full variable domain (rest looked up from reference TRBV5-6 and TRBJ1-3): DAGVTQSPTHLIKTRGQQVTLRCSPKSGHDTVSWYQQALGQGPQFIFQYYEEEERQRGNFPDRFSGHQFPNYSSELNVNALLLGDSALYLCASTQGGSGNTIYFGEGSWLTVV.

The genes are TRBV7-8 and TRBJ2-7, with a possible D match to TRBD2 (5 bases). Germline lookup yields CDR1 SGHVS and CDR2 FQNEAQ. CDR3 length: 17 residues. With 0 bases removed from V and 0 bases from J, the gap between germline ends came to 15 bases. In DNA form, the CDR3 reads TGTGCCAGCAGCTTAGCGTTTCGGGGATTAGGCTCCTACGAGCAGTACTTC. Translated, it gives CASSLAFRGLGSYEQYF. Looking up the rest from reference TRBV7-8 and TRBJ2-7 gives the full variable domain: GAGVSQSPRYKVAKRGQDVALRCDPISGHVSLFWYQQALGQGPEFLTYFQNEAQLDKSGLPSDRFFAERPEGSVSTLKIQRTQQEDSAVYLCASSLAFRGLGSYEQYFGPGTRLTVT.